These T cell receptor beta chains were read from a single sample in a study of molecular identifiers for immune sequencing clone quantification. TCRdb re-called the PCR reads through MiXCR, storing one row per CDR3 protein. The table shows 460,000 or so distinct CDR3 sequences, with around 23% occurring only once. Sequenced material: naive CD8+ T cells from blood, with Jurkat cell RNA spiked in. The receptors here all came from a human donor in good health. Some libraries in this study had Jurkat cell RNA spiked in. Each CDR3 is given without its conserved first and last residue. A D gene is named only where the DNA matches it firmly. Not every row has a clone size; where given, it reads once, few, many or a size class.

size	V	D	J	CDR3
many	TRBV7-2	.	TRBJ2-7	ASSPLSGGTEQY
.	TRBV7-6	.	TRBJ2-7	ASSPPRGLETTYEQY
.	TRBV7-8	TRBD1	TRBJ1-5	ASSLGDRGRRSNQPQH
.	TRBV6-5	TRBD2	TRBJ2-1	ASSYPTSGTHNEQF
.	TRBV12-3/TRBV12-4	TRBD2	TRBJ2-3	ASRGLAGEADTQY
.	TRBV6-1	.	TRBJ2-3	ASLLDTQY
.	TRBV4-2	.	TRBJ2-7	ANSQAVATGGTSGEQY
many	TRBV7-9	.	TRBJ2-3	ASSLLGQGPDTQY
.	TRBV11-2	.	TRBJ2-5	ASSPDITQY
many	TRBV7-8	.	TRBJ2-3	ASSLSGYNTDTQY
few	TRBV28	.	TRBJ2-7	ASSSTPTNLYEQY
few	TRBV11-1	.	TRBJ2-3	ASSFGRVRSTDTQY
many	TRBV7-9	.	TRBJ2-6	ASSYRLAGGANVLT
many	TRBV27	.	TRBJ2-3	ASSPEGGRTDTQY
.	TRBV7-6	TRBD2	TRBJ2-3	ASSFLSGGVPDTQY
few	TRBV3-1	.	TRBJ2-5	ASSHLQGYQETQY
many	TRBV20-1	.	TRBJ2-7	SAKAVRGTDYEQY
few	TRBV5-6	.	TRBJ2-4	ASSWDAENIQY
many	TRBV4-3	.	TRBJ1-1	ASSQDARGDEAF
many	TRBV5-1	.	TRBJ2-3	ASSLGLLGVPTDTQY
few	TRBV20-1	.	TRBJ1-6	SARGMTGPRGPLH
many	TRBV4-1	.	TRBJ1-1	ASSQSEGGFDTEAF
.	TRBV9	.	TRBJ2-1	ASSVTGRDEQF
few	TRBV13	TRBD1	TRBJ2-7	ASSRGGQALNEQY
.	TRBV18	.	TRBJ2-7	ASSPPGGPGVYEQY
many	TRBV29-1	TRBD1	TRBJ2-7	SVSTGGNEQY
many	TRBV11-2	.	TRBJ2-7	ASSPSPNYEQY
.	TRBV7-2	.	TRBJ2-1	ASSLDPRGVANEQF
few	TRBV20-1	TRBD2	TRBJ2-7	SAMRRLAGVLLHEQY
few	TRBV27	.	TRBJ2-7	ATSLVDNSYEQY
.	TRBV7-7	.	TRBJ2-2	ASSLDPGTYANTGELF
.	TRBV20-1	.	TRBJ2-3	SARLPHSTDTQY
.	TRBV4-1	.	TRBJ1-1	ASSQQRNTGAF
few	TRBV29-1	.	TRBJ2-6	SVAGFRESGANVLT
few	TRBV14	.	TRBJ2-3	ASSQVPPDTQY
few	TRBV5-1	.	TRBJ2-5	ASSLTSRPEETQY
few	TRBV18	.	TRBJ2-7	ASSPPLSSYEQY
few	TRBV19	TRBD2	TRBJ2-7	ASSIYGGSHEQY
.	TRBV12-3/TRBV12-4	TRBD1	TRBJ2-5	ASSPGTGPNWGTQY
many	TRBV6-2/TRBV6-3	TRBD1	TRBJ1-5	ASSSDRGTKPQH
.	TRBV4-1	TRBD2	TRBJ2-3	ARSQDGGRADTQY
.	TRBV27	.	TRBJ1-6	ASNPWGTGSSPHH
few	TRBV4-1	TRBD1	TRBJ2-4	ASSQGSGTENIQY
few	TRBV4-3	.	TRBJ2-1	ASSPGPGGEQF
few	TRBV2	.	TRBJ1-2	ASSEVSGIPLYGYT
few	TRBV4-3	TRBD1	TRBJ2-3	ASSQGTGSTDTQY
few	TRBV5-6	.	TRBJ1-5	ASSLAGDRGYSNQPQH
.	TRBV27	.	TRBJ2-7	ASSLRRGAYEQY
few	TRBV6-2/TRBV6-3	TRBD1	TRBJ2-1	ASSPRWTGLIGNEQF
few	TRBV6-5	TRBD2	TRBJ2-2	ASQGLAGSNTGELF
many	TRBV30	.	TRBJ1-1	AWDRQNTEAF
.	TRBV15	TRBD1	TRBJ2-4	ATSSSNRGLAKNIQY